This T cell receptor beta chain was identified during a study of tumor-infiltrating lymphocytes in primary liver carcinoma listed by TCRdb under 2017. Regarding the study in general: The five patients, three men and two women aged 30 to 69 years, had hepatocellular carcinoma (four) or combined HCC and intrahepatic cholangiocarcinoma (one). Reproducibility between technical replicate repertoires was high, with correlation coefficients above 0.95 and mean shared-clone rates roughly 0.87. Agilent mRNA microarray profiling was performed on the roughly 25 tumor region samples to relate TCRbeta repertoire diversity to the local molecular phenotype. The five patients had tumors of stage T1-T3 N0M0, with maximum diameters ranging from 4.2 to 10 cm. Roughly 3.5 to 8 million productive TCRbeta reads were obtained per sample, and no significant difference in read depth was found between tissue types. TCRbeta repertoire sequencing covered 35 specimens from 5 patients: 25 tumor regions, 5 adjacent noncancerous liver tissues and 5 peripheral blood samples. TCRbeta repertoire sequencing, expression microarrays and whole-exome sequencing were combined in the study across five regions of each liver tumor, with adjacent normal tissue and blood also included. What the authors observed across the whole study: Only about 7-25% of top clones were found in all five regions of a tumor, suggesting spatial heterogeneity of tumor-infiltrating T cells. Pairs of tumor regions showed greater repertoire overlap (mean roughly 36%) than tumor-adjacent pairs (roughly 17%) or tumor-blood pairs (about 14%), which is consistent with antigen-driven expansion. Since the samples were bulk and unsorted, there was no way to compare CD4+ and CD8+ T cell repertoires. With just a handful of patients in the study, the authors point out that the findings should be validated in a larger study. The top 250 clones made up a significantly larger repertoire fraction in tumors than in blood (p = 0.039). Because only the TCR beta chain was sequenced and unpaired alpha chains were not captured, true repertoire diversity is likely underestimated.

Worth noting for this clonotype: The clone's antigen remains unknown. Germline and junction disagree at one end, which may indicate a read error.

CDR1 and CDR2 were assigned from the germline V gene as SNHLY and FYNNEI. Including cysteine and phenylalanine, the CDR3 has 16 amino acids. CDR3 DNA only is kept here, 48 bases in frame from base 1. Total RNA and DNA were co-extracted from around 20-30 mg of bulk tissue with the AllPrep DNA/RNA mini kit, without cell sorting. Between November 2015 and March 2016, five patients in China with histopathologically diagnosed primary liver carcinoma had their tumors surgically resected. At the time of sampling, the patients had chronic HBV infection and had not received any treatment. Each tumor was sampled at five spatially separated regions: the tumor centre plus the superior, inferior, left-lateral and right-lateral poles. Histology showed that every tumor sample contained more than 85% viable tumor cells. Each fresh piece of tumor and adjacent tissue was cut in two, with one half stored in RNAlater at -80 degrees C and the other half sent for histology.

TCRbeta-specific cDNA was reverse-transcribed from roughly 500 ng total RNA using a constant-region primer and ProtoScript II reverse transcriptase. Three nested multiplex PCR rounds, following a slightly modified ARM-PCR procedure, were used to build the TCRbeta libraries. The first two PCR rounds used multiplex TRBV1-TRBV30 forward primers with a Cbeta reverse primer, each for roughly 11 cycles. Sample barcodes and Illumina adapters were added in a final 25-cycle PCR using Deep VentR polymerase. Amplicons of 200-500 bp were gel-purified with a QIAquick gel extraction kit before sequencing. TCRbeta amplicons were sequenced on an Illumina HiSeq 2500 with 250-bp paired-end reads. In the authors' own workflow: Reads were quality-trimmed with Trimmomatic v0.33, and paired reads were merged with FLASH v1.2.11 to recover full CDR3 sequences. MiGEC v1.2.1b assigned V, D and J germline segments to the rearranged TCRbeta sequences. VDJtools v1.0.0 computed clonotype statistics and Shannon-Wiener diversity indices. Except for diversity analysis, only each sample's 250 most abundant clonotypes were used in subsequent analyses to reduce sampling bias. The raw public data were reprocessed by TCRdb itself: fastp quality trimming at Q25, MiXCR clonotype calling, in-frame beta chains only. Each CDR3 protein gets just one entry, which takes the most common genes and DNA from the rows behind it. In this record, the V and J calls reflect TCRdb's handling and not the investigators' own analysis. Within this sample are 45,000 to 55,000 distinct CDR3 sequences, with about 73% of them counted one time only. Of the sample, approximately 25% falls within the top ten clones.

This receptor chain uses TRBV2 and TRBJ2-6, with no confidently assigned D gene. The sample consisted of liver tumor tissue from sampling region 2. The cell subset or site label of this sample denotes: tumor region T2, inferior pole. This TCR came from a man aged 40-49 years with primary liver carcinoma and hepatitis B virus infection. The nucleotide sequence reads TGTGCCAGCAGTGCAAGCACTTGGTCTGAGGCCAACGTCCTGACTTTC. This is translated as CASSASTWSEANVLTF.